Each of the 9 T cell receptor beta chains below was sequenced from the same sample in a study of blood T cell repertoires in COVID-19. The assay was immunoSEQ multiplex PCR, and TCRdb's table has in-frame clones only and misses some. Among 130,000 to 150,000 clones listed, roughly 90% were seen once. The sample taken for sequencing was PBMCs or T cells enriched from blood (not recorded which). These receptors were taken from a woman in her 30s with acute COVID-19.

V gene TRBV27 combines with J gene TRBJ2-1, with TRBD2 matching 7 bases. The V segment lost 6 bases and the J segment 7 bases; nucleotides outside the gene matches: 9. Germline CDR1 reads MNHEY; CDR2 reads SMNVEV (reference sequence). CDR3 length equals 14 residues. The CDR3, as DNA: TGTGCCAGCAGCCTTGGACTAGTATATAATGAGCAGTTCTTC. This gives the protein CASSLGLVYNEQFF.

This clone has only a few counts. The V call is TRBV29-1, the J call TRBJ2-7; 7 nucleotides align to TRBD1. The length of the CDR3 is 13 residues. CDR1 is SQVTM and CDR2 is ANQGSEA in the germline V gene. The V segment lost 3 bases and the J segment 2 bases; nucleotides outside the gene matches: 4. The chain's CDR3 is CSVERQGAYEQYF. CDR3 coding DNA: TGCAGCGTTGAGCGGCAGGGGGCCTACGAGCAGTACTTC.

This chain connects TRBV2 to TRBJ2-7; TRBD1 matches 7 bases. This CDR3 spans 15 amino acids. Trimming removed 7 bases from V and 6 bases from J; junction bases left unmatched: 15. Germline lookup yields CDR1 SNHLY and CDR2 FYNNEI. CDR3 region: CASIPSVGRGTEQYF. The CDR3 bases are TGTGCCAGCATCCCATCCGTGGGCAGGGGGACCGAGCAGTACTTC.

The chain combines TRBV6-1 with TRBJ1-4; tentative D call: TRBD1 (5 bases). CDR3 size: 13 residues. V gave up 2 bases and J gave up 11 bases, with 12 bases separating them. Germline assignment: CDR1 MNHNS and CDR2 SASEGT. The CDR3 protein is CASSEMGLTKLFF. CDR3 nucleotide sequence: TGTGCCAGCAGTGAAATGGGACTAACGAAACTGTTTTTT.

The gene calls are TRBV6-5 and TRBJ2-7; D may be TRBD1 (5 bases). V lost 4 bases to trimming and J lost 4 bases, with 8 bases between them. In germline, CDR1 is MNHEY, CDR2 SVGAGI. This CDR3 comprises 12 residues. The CDR3 loop is CASSFQGYEQYF. The CDR3 DNA follows: TGTGCCAGCAGTTTCCAGGGTTACGAGCAGTACTTC.

The V call is TRBV28, the J call TRBJ1-1; D gene unclear. CDR3 length: 14 residues. V lost 2 bases to trimming and J lost 4 bases, with 11 bases between them. From germline, CDR1 is MDHEN and CDR2 SYDVKM. The CDR3 is CASSLDSRGTEAFF. The CDR3 nucleotides are TGTGCCAGCAGTTTAGACTCAAGAGGCACTGAAGCTTTCTTT.

The genes are TRBV19 and TRBJ2-7; no firm D call. The CDR3 has 13 amino acids. The V end lost 5 bases, the J end lost 4 bases, and 12 bases lay between the germline ends. Germline V gives CDR1 LNHDA, CDR2 SQIVND (reference sequence). DNA for the CDR3: TGTGCCAGTAGTCCCCTAGACGGATACGAGCAGTACTTC. It translates to CASSPLDGYEQYF.

V and J are TRBV6-5 and TRBJ2-7; a possible D gene is TRBD1 (6 bases). This CDR3 comprises 16 residues. The germline V and J ends were trimmed by 0 bases and 2 bases, with 14 bases remaining between them. Germline CDR1 and CDR2: MNHEY and SVGAGI. The CDR3 nucleotides read TGTGCCAGCAGTTACTCTCAGGGGAGAATTGCCTACGAGCAGTACTTC. It codes for CASSYSQGRIAYEQYF.

The chain links TRBV7-2 to TRBJ1-2; tentative D call: TRBD1 (6 bases). The ends were cut back, 3 bases at V and 0 bases at J, with 17 bases in the middle. This CDR3 spans 17 amino acids. CDR1 SGHTA and CDR2 FQGNSA come from the germline V gene. The CDR3 coding sequence is TGTGCCAGCAGCTTCCCGAAACAGGGACGATCTAACTATGGCTACACCTTC. It yields the protein CASSFPKQGRSNYGYTF.